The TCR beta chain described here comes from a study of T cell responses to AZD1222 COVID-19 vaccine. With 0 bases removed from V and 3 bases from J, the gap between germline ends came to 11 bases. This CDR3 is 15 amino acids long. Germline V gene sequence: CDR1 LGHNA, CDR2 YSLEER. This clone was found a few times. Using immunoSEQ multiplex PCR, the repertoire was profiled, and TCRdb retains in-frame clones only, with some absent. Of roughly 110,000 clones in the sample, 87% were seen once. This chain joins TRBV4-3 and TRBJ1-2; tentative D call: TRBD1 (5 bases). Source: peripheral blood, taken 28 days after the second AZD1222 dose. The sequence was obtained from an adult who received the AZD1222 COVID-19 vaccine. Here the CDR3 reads CASSQDARADYGYTF. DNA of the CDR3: TGCGCCAGCAGCCAAGATGCCAGGGCCGACTATGGCTACACCTTC.